These T cell receptor beta chains were read from a single sample in a study of technical replicates of blood from a few donors. Profiling relied on immunoSEQ multiplex PCR, and the TCRdb table lists in-frame clones only, not all of them. Of over 25,000 clones listed, approximately 94% were seen once; the top ten hold under 4.5%. Material: PBMCs. These receptors were collected from a human donor in good health. Some clones in this sample may be carry-over from other donors' samples. Both conserved end residues are part of each CDR3. The order of the fields is J gene, D gene, clone size, V gene, CDR3 protein, CDR3 DNA. The D gene is left open where the match is weak. Rows give clone size only sometimes, using once, few, many, or a class for an expanded clone.

TRBJ1-6,NA,NA,TRBV5-4,CASSRGGDSPLHF,TGTGCCAGCAGCCGCGGGGGGGATTCACCCCTCCACTTT
TRBJ1-3,NA,NA,TRBV6-5,CASSPPLGDGNTIYF,TGTGCCAGCAGTCCCCCCCTGGGCGACGGAAACACCATATATTTT
TRBJ2-2,TRBD1,NA,TRBV7-9,CASSIGTGNTGELFF,TGTGCCAGCAGCATAGGGACAGGGAACACCGGGGAGCTGTTTTTT
TRBJ2-7,NA,few,TRBV4-3,CASSQDGRGTYEQYF,TGCGCCAGCAGCCAAGATGGCCGGGGAACCTACGAGCAGTACTTC
TRBJ1-2,NA,NA,TRBV2,CASRRQTSYGYTF,TGTGCCAGCAGGAGACAGACCTCCTATGGCTACACCTTC
TRBJ1-1,TRBD1,NA,TRBV29-1,CSVSGQSNTEAFF,TGCAGCGTGTCGGGACAGTCGAACACTGAAGCTTTCTTT
TRBJ2-5,TRBD2,once,TRBV30,CAWSGLAGGETQYF,TGTGCCTGGAGTGGGCTAGCGGGAGGAGAGACCCAGTACTTC
TRBJ2-7,NA,NA,TRBV5-4,CASSLGPASNEQYF,TGTGCCAGCAGCTTGGGGCCAGCGTCCAACGAGCAGTACTTC
TRBJ1-5,NA,NA,TRBV4-3,CASSQDLVANYSNQPQHF,TGCGCCAGCAGCCAAGATCTGGTGGCAAACTATAGCAATCAGCCCCAGCATTTT
TRBJ2-7,NA,NA,TRBV6-5,CASSNGQRLVYEQYF,TGTGCCAGCAGTAACGGACAGCGGCTGGTATATGAGCAGTACTTC
TRBJ2-2,NA,NA,TRBV7-9,CASSSTSRNTGELFF,TGTGCCAGCAGCTCTACTAGCCGGAACACCGGGGAGCTGTTTTTT
TRBJ2-3,TRBD2,NA,TRBV29-1,CSVEVLAGWVDTQYF,TGCAGCGTTGAAGTACTAGCGGGATGGGTAGATACGCAGTATTTT
TRBJ2-2,NA,NA,TRBV30,CAWGALSGELFF,TGTGCCTGGGGGGCGTTATCCGGGGAGCTGTTTTTT
TRBJ2-2,TRBD1,NA,TRBV7-9,CAGGQGPNTGELFF,TGTGCCGGGGGACAGGGTCCAAACACCGGGGAGCTGTTTTTT
TRBJ2-2,NA,NA,TRBV9,CASSFEGEELFF,TGTGCCAGCAGTTTTGAGGGAGAGGAGCTGTTTTTT
TRBJ2-7,TRBD2,few,TRBV6-1,CASSEGTSGIYEQYF,TGTGCCAGCAGTGAAGGGACTAGCGGTATCTACGAGCAGTACTTC
TRBJ1-3,TRBD1,NA,TRBV5-1,CASSFDRGAGNTIYF,TGCGCCAGCAGCTTTGACAGGGGTGCGGGAAACACCATATATTTT
TRBJ1-2,TRBD1,NA,TRBV6-5,CASSPGDRLYDYTF,TGTGCCAGCAGTCCTGGGGACAGACTCTATGACTACACCTTC
TRBJ2-3,NA,NA,TRBV12-5,CASQAGRGDTQYF,TGTGCTAGTCAGGCGGGCAGGGGAGATACGCAGTATTTT
TRBJ1-3,NA,NA,TRBV7-9,CASSPREQGGGSGNTIYF,TGTGCCAGCAGCCCAAGGGAACAGGGAGGGGGCTCTGGAAACACCATATATTTT
TRBJ2-2,TRBD2,NA,TRBV4-3,CASSQDIDRASGRYTGELFF,TGCGCCAGCAGCCAAGATATCGACCGGGCTAGCGGGAGGTACACCGGGGAGCTGTTTTTT
TRBJ2-5,TRBD2,NA,TRBV11-2,CASRGLAGGQETQYF,TGTGCCAGCAGGGGACTAGCGGGGGGTCAAGAGACCCAGTACTTC
TRBJ2-3,TRBD1,NA,TRBV11-3,CASSPDRGTDTQYF,TGTGCCAGCAGTCCGGACAGGGGCACAGATACGCAGTATTTT
TRBJ2-1,TRBD2,NA,TRBV7-6,CASSSGTSGGNEQFF,TGTGCCAGCAGCTCGGGGACTAGCGGGGGCAATGAGCAGTTCTTC
TRBJ1-2,NA,NA,TRBV5-6,CASSLWRTNLYGYTF,TGTGCCAGCAGCTTATGGCGGACTAATCTTTATGGCTACACCTTC
TRBJ2-2,TRBD2,few,TRBV6-1,CASSEGGGETGELFF,TGTGCCAGCAGTGAAGGGGGGGGAGAAACCGGGGAGCTGTTTTTT
TRBJ2-7,TRBD1,NA,TRBV5-6,CASSLGTGALIDYEQYF,TGTGCCAGCAGCTTGGGGACAGGTGCCCTGATCGATTACGAGCAGTACTTC
TRBJ2-7,NA,NA,TRBV28,CASTPGTISYEQYF,TGTGCCAGCACCCCCGGGACAATCTCCTACGAGCAGTACTTC
TRBJ1-2,TRBD1,once,TRBV7-2,CASSSISGTDFYGYTF,TGTGCCAGCAGCTCAATCTCCGGGACAGACTTTTATGGCTACACCTTC
TRBJ2-5,TRBD1,NA,TRBV4-2,CASSHGQVETQYF,TGTGCCAGCAGCCACGGACAGGTGGAGACCCAGTACTTC
TRBJ2-7,TRBD2,NA,TRBV6-5,CASSISGGPYEQYF,TGTGCCAGCAGCATCAGCGGGGGACCCTACGAGCAGTACTTC
TRBJ2-7,TRBD2,NA,TRBV28,CASSLRGVREGEQYF,TGTGCCAGCAGTTTAAGGGGAGTTAGGGAGGGCGAGCAGTACTTC
TRBJ2-2,NA,NA,TRBV12-5,CASGLTAGTGELFF,TGTGCTAGTGGTTTGACGGCGGGAACCGGGGAGCTGTTTTTT
TRBJ2-1,TRBD2,NA,TRBV6-5,CASSSGTSGANEQFF,TGTGCCAGCAGTTCCGGGACTAGCGGGGCCAATGAGCAGTTCTTC
TRBJ2-4,TRBD2,once,TRBV6-5,CASSSAGGTKNIQYF,TGTGCCAGCAGCTCAGCGGGAGGGACCAAAAACATTCAGTACTTC
TRBJ2-5,TRBD1,NA,TRBV2,CASGDRVGSETQYF,TGTGCCAGCGGGGACAGGGTGGGCTCGGAGACCCAGTACTTC
TRBJ1-5,TRBD1,NA,TRBV28,CASRNRGYRELQPQHF,TGTGCCAGCAGAAACAGGGGATACCGAGAACTTCAGCCCCAGCATTTT
TRBJ1-2,TRBD1,NA,TRBV5-6,CASSWGDSTLYGYTF,TGTGCCAGCAGCTGGGGGGACAGTACCCTCTATGGCTACACCTTC
TRBJ1-5,TRBD1,NA,TRBV2,CASRSTGDSNQPQHF,TGTGCCAGCAGATCGACAGGGGATAGCAATCAGCCCCAGCATTTT
TRBJ1-4,TRBD1,NA,TRBV7-9,CASSLARTGLEKLFF,TGTGCCAGCAGCTTGGCGAGGACAGGGCTTGAAAAACTGTTTTTT
TRBJ2-7,NA,NA,TRBV11-2,CASSGTRTGSSYEQYF,TGTGCCAGCAGCGGGACTCGGACCGGGAGCTCCTACGAGCAGTACTTC
TRBJ1-4,TRBD1,NA,TRBV4-3,CASSQGSGTGGWKLFF,TGCGCCAGCAGCCAAGGGTCTGGGACAGGGGGCTGGAAACTGTTTTTT
TRBJ1-2,TRBD1,NA,TRBV27,CASSRDRGAIPIYGYTF,TGTGCCAGCAGTAGAGACAGGGGCGCAATTCCCATCTATGGCTACACCTTC
TRBJ2-2,NA,NA,TRBV6-5,CASSYSGPGVAGELFF,TGTGCCAGCAGTTACTCCGGGCCAGGGGTAGCCGGGGAGCTGTTTTTT
TRBJ2-1,NA,NA,TRBV4-3,CASSQPETGYNEQFF,TGCGCCAGCAGCCAGCCCGAAACAGGGTACAATGAGCAGTTCTTC